This TCR beta chain emerged from a study of cytomegalovirus exposure and HLA in healthy donors. This clone was seen just once. It was with 60 Vbeta and 13 Jbeta primers that the PCR ran. The data were produced by immunoSEQ multiplex PCR, yet TCRdb's version contains in-frame clones alone and is incomplete. Of about 200,000 clones listed, around 83% were seen once; the top ten hold about 1.4%. V was pared by 6 bases and J by 11 bases, with 10 bases of the junction left unmatched. Germline V CDR1 and CDR2: MNHEY, SVGAGI. CDR3 length: 15 residues. V usage is TRBV6-5 and J usage is TRBJ2-4; 13 positions match TRBD2. The receptor comes from a girl aged 10 to 17 in good health and CMV-seronegative. The sample comprised PBMCs. The CDR3 DNA reads as TGTGCCAGCAGCCAACCCGGGACTAGCGGGATTCTTCAGTACTTC. It specifies CASSQPGTSGILQYF.